Following are 18 T cell receptor beta chains from one sample sequenced in a study of cytomegalovirus exposure and HLA in healthy donors. PCR was performed using 60 Vbeta and 13 Jbeta primers. Some clones are missing from TCRdb's copy, which holds only in-frame ones; the method was immunoSEQ multiplex PCR. Of 150,000 to 160,000 clones in the sample, 74% were seen once. The sequencing sample was made of PBMCs. The receptor set was obtained from a man aged 25 to 40 in good health and CMV-seronegative.

V is TRBV27 and J is TRBJ2-7; the match to TRBD2 covers 10 bases. The CDR3 is 15 residues long. The ends lost 5 bases at V and 0 bases at J; junction bases unmatched: 4. Per germline, CDR1 MNHEY and CDR2 SMNVEV (reference sequence). CDR3 sequence: CASSLSSGSSYEQYF. CDR3 coding DNA: TGTGCCAGCAGTCTTTCTAGCGGGAGCTCCTACGAGCAGTACTTC.

J is TRBJ1-1 and V is TRBV30; D ambiguous. CDR3 length: 14 amino acids. The germline CDR1 and CDR2 sequences are GTSNPN and SVGIG (reference sequence). V gave up 2 bases and J gave up 1 base, with 11 bases separating them. The CDR3 spells CAWSSGRRNTEAFF. The CDR3 nucleotides are TGTGCCTGGAGTAGCGGCAGAAGGAACACTGAAGCTTTCTTT.

V and J are TRBV7-2 and TRBJ1-1; D gene unclear. Germline lookup yields CDR1 SGHTA and CDR2 FQGNSA. With 2 bases removed from V and 5 bases from J, the gap between germline ends came to 9 bases. The length of the CDR3 is 13 residues. The CDR3 here is CASSLTGLTEAFF. In DNA form, the CDR3 reads TGTGCCAGCAGCTTAACCGGGTTAACTGAAGCTTTCTTT. Variable domain in full (rest from reference TRBV7-2 and TRBJ1-1): GAGVSQSPSNKVTEKGKDVELRCDPISGHTALYWYRQSLGQGLEFLIYFQGNSAPDKSGLPSDRFSAERTGGSVSTLTIQRTQQEDSAVYLCASSLTGLTEAFFGQGTRLTVV.

The V and J genes are TRBV6-6 and TRBJ1-5, with TRBD1 matching 8 bases. CDR1 and CDR2 (germline): MNHNY, SVGAGI (reference sequence). The CDR3 extends over 14 amino acids. After removal of 7 bases from V and 2 bases from J, the junction contained 4 bases not matched to a gene. The DNA of the CDR3 is TGTGCCAGCAACGACAGGGGTGGCAATCAGCCCCAGCATTTT. This encodes CASNDRGGNQPQHF.

This chain links TRBV4-2 with TRBJ2-5; D is perhaps TRBD2 (6 bases). The CDR3 is 16 residues long. V was trimmed by 1 base and J by 1 base, leaving 13 bases between them. Per germline, CDR1 LGHNA and CDR2 YNFKEQ. The CDR3 protein is CASSQVLAGRQETQYF. Here the CDR3 DNA reads TGTGCCAGCAGCCAAGTTCTCGCGGGGCGCCAAGAGACCCAGTACTTC.

This clone was counted a single time. The rearrangement joins TRBV6-5 to TRBJ1-6; 8 bases match TRBD1. V trimming: 6 bases; J trimming: 9 bases; junction bases outside the gene matches: 1. The CDR3 consists of 12 residues. Germline loops: CDR1 MNHEY, CDR2 SVGAGI. The CDR3 loop is CASRDRVSPLHF. In DNA, the CDR3 is TGTGCCAGCAGGGACAGGGTTTCACCCCTCCACTTT.

The V gene is TRBV7-6, the J gene TRBJ2-1; weak D call: TRBD1 (5 bases). Germline lookup yields CDR1 SGHVS and CDR2 FNYEAQ. V gave up 3 bases and J gave up 0 bases, with 6 bases separating them. The CDR3 is made up of 14 amino acids. CDR3 in amino acids: CASSFQGSYNEQFF. The CDR3 coding sequence is TGTGCCAGCAGCTTTCAGGGCTCCTACAATGAGCAGTTCTTC.

V and J are TRBV7-9 and TRBJ2-7; D ambiguous. The CDR3 consists of 14 residues. CDR1 is SEHNR, CDR2 FQNEAQ, per germline (reference sequence). V was trimmed by 0 bases and J by 2 bases, leaving 8 bases between them. CDR3 sequence (DNA): TGTGCCAGCAGCTTAGCTACTAACCCCTACGAGCAGTACTTC. It is translated as CASSLATNPYEQYF.

This clone has a handful of counts. The CDR3 spells CAWSVSGGQETQYF. Here the CDR3 DNA reads TGTGCCTGGAGTGTATCAGGGGGACAAGAGACCCAGTACTTC. This chain links TRBV30 with TRBJ2-5, with 7 bases aligning to TRBD1. Germline V lookup: CDR1 GTSNPN, CDR2 SVGIG (reference sequence). The J segment lost 2 bases and the V segment lost 0 bases, leaving 3 bases of the junction unmatched. The CDR3 runs to 14 residues.

The chain has TRBV28 and TRBJ1-6; 7 bases are a match to TRBD1. V trimming: 3 bases; J trimming: 7 bases; junction bases outside the gene matches: 0. Per germline, CDR1 MDHEN and CDR2 SYDVKM. The CDR3 contains 13 residues. The CDR3 loop is CASSLDRNSPLHF. Written as DNA, the CDR3 is TGTGCCAGCAGTTTGGACAGGAATTCACCCCTCCACTTT.

There are a few counts of this clone. V and J are TRBV28 and TRBJ1-5, with 11 positions matching TRBD1. Germline loops: CDR1 MDHEN, CDR2 SYDVKM. This CDR3 spans 15 amino acids. The V gene end was trimmed by 7 bases and the J gene end by 5 bases; junction bases not matched to a gene: 7. The CDR3 DNA reads as TGTGCCAGCAAACCGGACAGGGGGCCGTATCAGCCCCAGCATTTT. Protein product: CASKPDRGPYQPQHF.

The chain employs TRBV5-1 and TRBJ2-7; D gene unclear. Germline V gene lookup returns CDR1 SGHRS and CDR2 YFSETQ. CDR3 length equals 14 residues. Trimming left V 0 bases short and J 7 bases short, with 14 bases between. The CDR3 bases are TGCGCCAGCAGCTTGGTCGGTCATTCCAAGGAGCAGTACTTC. Amino acids: CASSLVGHSKEQYF.

V and J are TRBV19 and TRBJ1-2; 11 bases agree with TRBD1. The CDR3 contains 17 residues. The V segment lost 4 bases and the J segment 3 bases; nucleotides outside the gene matches: 10. The V gene's germline CDR1 is LNHDA and CDR2 SQIVND (reference sequence). CDR3 DNA sequence: TGTGCCAGTAGTACCGAGGACAGGGGGCGGCTTGACTATGGCTACACCTTC. Encoded protein: CASSTEDRGRLDYGYTF.

The chain uses TRBV28 and TRBJ1-5; D is unclear. The CDR3 has 12 residues. In germline, CDR1 is MDHEN, CDR2 SYDVKM. Trimming shortened V by 11 bases and J by 7 bases, and 15 bases separated the two germline ends. The CDR3, as DNA: TGTGCCGGTGGGAGGGCACGCCAGCCCCAGCATTTT. Residues: CAGGRARQPQHF.

As DNA, the CDR3 is TGTGCCAGCAGTCAGCAGGGTCCAGATACGCAGTATTTT. It specifies CASSQQGPDTQYF. The rearrangement links TRBV9 to TRBJ2-3; D may be TRBD1 (5 bases). V lost 5 bases and J 4 bases, leaving 11 bases between the germline ends. The germline CDR1 and CDR2 sequences are SGDLS and YYNGEE. The CDR3 length is 13 residues.

The chain employs TRBV25-1 and TRBJ1-1; weak D call: TRBD1 (6 bases). CDR3 length: 12 amino acids. The V and J ends lost 6 bases and 7 bases respectively, with 12 bases between them. In germline, CDR1 is MGHDK, CDR2 SYGVNS. The CDR3 coding sequence is TGTGCCAGCAGACAGGGCTCGGGTGAAGCTTTCTTT. Translated, it gives CASRQGSGEAFF. The whole variable domain, filled in from reference TRBV25-1 and TRBJ1-1, reads EADIYQTPRYLVIGTGKKITLECSQTMGHDKMYWYQQDPGMELHLIHYSYGVNSTEKGDLSSESTVSRIRTEHFPLTLESARPSHTSQYLCASRQGSGEAFFGQGTRLTVV.

J is TRBJ2-1 and V is TRBV19; D gene uncertain. Trimming stripped 5 bases from V and 4 bases from J, with 6 bases between. Germline V lookup: CDR1 LNHDA, CDR2 SQIVND (reference sequence). CDR3 size: 12 residues. CDR3 region: CASSLTYNEQFF. Written as DNA, the CDR3 is TGTGCCAGTAGTCTCACATACAATGAGCAGTTCTTC.

This clone was detected only a few times. The chain is built from TRBV6-4 and TRBJ2-1, with TRBD1 identical over 9 bases. The CDR3 covers 16 residues. The germline gives CDR1 MRHNA, CDR2 SNTAGT. Losses at the gene ends were 3 bases for V and 7 bases for J; bases not matched to a gene: 10. The CDR3 nucleotides are TGTGCCAGCAGTGAATCCCGGGACAGGGAGATTAATGAGCAGTTCTTC. Residues: CASSESRDREINEQFF.